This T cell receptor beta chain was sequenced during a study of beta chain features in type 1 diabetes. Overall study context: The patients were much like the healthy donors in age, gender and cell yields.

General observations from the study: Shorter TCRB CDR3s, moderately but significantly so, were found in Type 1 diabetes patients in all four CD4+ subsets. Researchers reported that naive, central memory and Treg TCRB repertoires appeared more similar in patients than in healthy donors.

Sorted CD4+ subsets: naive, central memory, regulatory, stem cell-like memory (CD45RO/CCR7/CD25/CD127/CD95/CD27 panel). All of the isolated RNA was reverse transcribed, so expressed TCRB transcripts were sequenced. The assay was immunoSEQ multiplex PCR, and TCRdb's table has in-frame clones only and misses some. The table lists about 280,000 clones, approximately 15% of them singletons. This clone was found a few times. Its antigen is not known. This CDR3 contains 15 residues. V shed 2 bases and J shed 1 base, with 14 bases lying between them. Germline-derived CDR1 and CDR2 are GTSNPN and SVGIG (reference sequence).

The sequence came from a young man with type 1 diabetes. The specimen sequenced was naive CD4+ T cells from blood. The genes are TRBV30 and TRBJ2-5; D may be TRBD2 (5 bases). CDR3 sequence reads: CAWSRAGGTQETQYF. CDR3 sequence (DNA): TGTGCCTGGAGTAGGGCAGGAGGAACCCAAGAGACCCAGTACTTC.